These 19 T cell receptor beta chains originate from one sample sequenced in a study of beta chain features in type 1 diabetes. The entirety of the isolated RNA underwent reverse transcription, so expressed TCRB transcripts were sequenced. Libraries were prepared by immunoSEQ multiplex PCR; TCRdb keeps only in-frame clonotypes and omits some of them. The sample shows roughly 240,000 clones, roughly 15% of them seen only once. The sequenced sample was naive CD4+ T cells from blood. The receptors here all came from a woman between 40 and 55 years old in good health.

This clone turned up a few times. The V and J genes are TRBV2 and TRBJ1-6, with 7 bases matching TRBD1. The CDR3 is 14 residues long. V lost 7 bases to trimming and J lost 7 bases; unmatched junction nucleotides: 7. Germline-derived CDR1 and CDR2 are SNHLY and FYNNEI. The CDR3 sequence: CASTPGDSNSPLHF. DNA for the CDR3: TGTGCCAGCACCCCCGGGGACAGCAATTCACCCCTCCACTTT.

The chain recombines TRBV18 with TRBJ2-7; TRBD2 aligns across 9 bases. After removal of 3 bases from V and 1 base from J, the junction contained 4 bases not matched to a gene. CDR1 is KGHSH, CDR2 LQKENI, per germline. The CDR3 has 15 residues. The CDR3 DNA is TGTGCCAGCTCACCCCCGGGACTAGCATCCTACGAGCAGTACTTC. Amino acids: CASSPPGLASYEQYF.

The chain recombines TRBV5-1 with TRBJ1-2; D might be TRBD1 (5 bases). V lost 2 bases, J lost 6 bases, and 14 bases lay in between. The CDR3 loop spans 14 amino acids. Germline-derived CDR1 and CDR2 are SGHRS and YFSETQ. This chain's CDR3 is CASSFRGDGDGYTF. In nucleotides, the CDR3 is TGCGCCAGCAGCTTTCGGGGGGATGGGGATGGCTACACCTTC.

The V gene is TRBV7-2, the J gene TRBJ1-1; TRBD1 is a possible D gene (6 bases). The CDR3 is 14 residues long. Germline loops: CDR1 SGHTA, CDR2 FQGNSA. Deletions cut 5 bases from V and 5 bases from J, with 15 bases between. CDR3 in DNA: TGTGCCAGCAGCACCAATACAGGGTTTACTGAAGCTTTCTTT. This encodes CASSTNTGFTEAFF.

This clone came up a few times. The chain uses TRBV6-1 and TRBJ2-3, with 8 bases lining up with TRBD2. Germline-derived CDR1 and CDR2 are MNHNS and SASEGT. The CDR3 contains 15 residues. After removal of 3 bases from V and 4 bases from J, the junction contained 6 bases not matched to a gene. The CDR3 protein is CASSDRGGGADTQYF. For the CDR3, the DNA is TGTGCCAGCAGTGACCGGGGGGGCGGCGCAGATACGCAGTATTTT.

This clone came up a few times. The V call is TRBV7-2, the J call TRBJ2-7; a possible D gene is TRBD1 (6 bases). Looked up from germline, CDR1 is SGHTA and CDR2 is FQGNSA. With 1 base removed from V and 6 bases from J, the gap between germline ends came to 16 bases. This CDR3 has 15 residues. The CDR3 DNA reads TGTGCCAGCAGCTTAGTAGGCAGGGGACCCTCCGAGCAGTACTTC. Translating it yields CASSLVGRGPSEQYF.

The chain has TRBV5-8 and TRBJ1-3; the match to TRBD1 covers 7 bases. V lost 4 bases to trimming and J lost 4 bases; unmatched junction nucleotides: 11. CDR1 and CDR2 (germline): SGHTS, YDEGEE. The CDR3 has 16 amino acids. CDR3 nucleotide sequence: TGTGCCAGCAGCCTAGCCGACAGGGTATCCGGAAACACCATATATTTT. It specifies CASSLADRVSGNTIYF.

The chain links TRBV6-6 to TRBJ1-1; D is unclear. Germline loops: CDR1 MNHNY, CDR2 SVGAGI (reference sequence). V was pared by 4 bases and J by 1 base, with 16 bases between. The CDR3 consists of 16 residues. The CDR3 spells CASSLGLSGRNTEAFF. The CDR3 bases are TGTGCCAGCAGTTTGGGCCTCTCTGGTAGGAACACTGAAGCTTTCTTT.

This clone was recorded a few times. The chain is built from TRBV27 and TRBJ2-6; D gene unclear. V was cut by 2 bases and J by 3 bases, with 8 bases left in between. The CDR3 consists of 15 residues. CDR1 is MNHEY and CDR2 is SMNVEV in the germline V gene (reference sequence). The CDR3 here is CASSLMRGGANVLTF. The CDR3 region has the DNA TGTGCCAGCAGTTTAATGCGAGGTGGGGCCAACGTCCTGACTTTC.

This sequence joins TRBV19 and TRBJ2-5; 8 bases are shared with TRBD2. The CDR3 consists of 17 residues. The germline CDR1 and CDR2 sequences are LNHDA and SQIVND (reference sequence). V shed 6 bases and J 1 base; nucleotides not matched to a gene: 13. The CDR3 reads CASSLEAGGLLQETQYF. In DNA, the CDR3 is TGTGCCAGTAGCCTAGAGGCGGGGGGACTTCTCCAAGAGACCCAGTACTTC.

The J gene is TRBJ2-1, the V gene TRBV7-9, with a possible D match to TRBD1 (5 bases). Germline lookup yields CDR1 SEHNR and CDR2 FQNEAQ (reference sequence). The V and J ends lost 3 bases and 10 bases respectively, with 10 bases between them. The CDR3 covers 12 residues. The CDR3 DNA reads as TGTGCCAGCAGCTTCGGACAATTAGAGCAGTTCTTC. This translates into CASSFGQLEQFF.

There are a few counts of this clone. CDR3 in amino acids: CASSIYPGELFF. CDR3 nucleotide sequence: TGTGCCAGTAGTATCTACCCCGGGGAGCTGTTTTTT. The J gene is TRBJ2-2, the V gene TRBV19, with D unresolved. The V and J ends lost 3 bases and 6 bases respectively, with 5 bases between them. The CDR3 runs to 12 residues. Germline V gene lookup returns CDR1 LNHDA and CDR2 SQIVND (reference sequence).

This rearrangement joins TRBV2 to TRBJ2-2; 14 bases agree with TRBD2. J lost 4 bases, V lost 6 bases, and 10 bases had no gene match. The CDR3 runs 18 residues. CDR1 SNHLY and CDR2 FYNNEI come from the germline V gene. DNA for the CDR3: TGTGCCAGCAGAACGCCGACTAGCGGGGGGGCCAGCACCGGGGAGCTGTTTTTT. Its protein product is CASRTPTSGGASTGELFF.

This clone was observed a handful of times. The J gene is TRBJ2-3, the V gene TRBV2, with TRBD1 matching over 7 bases. Losses at the gene ends were 7 bases for V and 3 bases for J; bases not matched to a gene: 4. The CDR3 spans 13 residues. Germline assignment: CDR1 SNHLY and CDR2 FYNNEI. CDR3: CASIMTGTDTQYF. In DNA form, the CDR3 reads TGTGCCAGCATAATGACAGGGACAGATACGCAGTATTTT.

J is TRBJ2-3 and V is TRBV5-6; 14 nucleotides match TRBD2. Trimming cost V 5 bases and J 5 bases; bases outside gene matches: 10. This CDR3 comprises 17 residues. Germline V gene lookup returns CDR1 SGHDT and CDR2 YYEEEE. The chain's CDR3 is CASSSTSGGAGRDTQYF. The CDR3, as DNA: TGTGCCAGCAGTTCGACTAGCGGGGGGGCAGGGAGAGATACGCAGTATTTT.

The chain recombines TRBV10-3 with TRBJ2-4; 10 bases are shared with TRBD2. The germline V gene encodes CDR1 ENHRY and CDR2 SYGVKD. This CDR3 spans 20 amino acids. J was trimmed by 1 base and V by 0 bases; bases with no gene match: 12. In nucleotides, the CDR3 is TGTGCCATCAGTGAGTCAGCGTTAGCGGGGGGCCGAGGGGCCAAAAACATTCAGTACTTC. Protein sequence: CAISESALAGGRGAKNIQYF.

This chain links TRBV4-3 with TRBJ2-1, with D hard to call. The V and J ends lost 0 bases and 4 bases respectively, with 7 bases between them. Germline CDR1 is LGHNA and CDR2 is YSLEER. This CDR3 has 14 residues. The CDR3, as DNA: TGCGCCAGCAGCCAAGACTGGCCGTACAATGAGCAGTTCTTC. Its protein product is CASSQDWPYNEQFF.

The rearrangement uses TRBV10-3 and TRBJ2-3; perhaps TRBD2 as D (6 bases). V lost 2 bases, J lost 0 bases, and 9 bases lay in between. This CDR3 spans 15 amino acids. The germline gives CDR1 ENHRY, CDR2 SYGVKD. The CDR3 protein is CAISEVAVSTDTQYF. The CDR3, as DNA: TGTGCCATCAGTGAGGTAGCGGTGAGCACAGATACGCAGTATTTT.

The chain joins TRBV6-5 to TRBJ2-6, with unresolved D. The CDR3 loop spans 14 amino acids. Germline V gene sequence: CDR1 MNHEY, CDR2 SVGAGI. Trimming took off 6 bases at V and 0 bases at J, with 6 bases between the two ends. Here the CDR3 reads CASRVSSGANVLTF. CDR3 coding DNA: TGTGCCAGCAGGGTGAGCTCTGGGGCCAACGTCCTGACTTTC.